Below are 5 T cell receptor beta chains sequenced from a single sample in a study of blood T cell repertoires in COVID-19. TCRdb's copy holds only in-frame clones and misses some; the assay was immunoSEQ multiplex PCR. Of about 350,000 clones in the sample, about 90% are singletons; the top ten hold over 1%. The sample was PBMCs or T cells enriched from blood (not recorded which). These receptors were taken from a woman in her thirties who had been exposed to COVID-19.

The chain recombines TRBV5-1 with TRBJ2-5, with D perhaps TRBD1 (6 bases). CDR1 is SGHRS and CDR2 is YFSETQ in the germline V gene. V was clipped by 1 base and J by 2 bases, with 9 bases between them. There are 14 residues in the CDR3. The CDR3 is CASSLTGWQETQYF. In DNA, the CDR3 is TGCGCCAGCAGCTTGACAGGGTGGCAAGAGACCCAGTACTTC.

This chain uses TRBV24-1 with TRBJ2-5; 8 positions match TRBD2. The CDR3 is 16 amino acids. The V and J ends lost 3 bases and 2 bases, in that order; junction bases with no gene match: 7. Germline V gives CDR1 KGHDR, CDR2 SFDVKD. In DNA form, the CDR3 reads TGTGCCACCAGTGATCCAAGCGGGAGCCCTCAAGAGACCCAGTACTTC. This sequence encodes CATSDPSGSPQETQYF.

This clone was counted once. The V and J genes are TRBV14 and TRBJ1-2; D call uncertain. Germline assignment: CDR1 SGHDN and CDR2 FVKESK. The CDR3 is 12 amino acids. Trimming took off 0 bases at V and 7 bases at J, with 6 bases between the two ends. The CDR3 DNA is TGTGCCAGCAGCCAAGACTGGGCTGGCTACACCTTC. Protein: CASSQDWAGYTF.

The V and J genes are TRBV2 and TRBJ1-2; D unclear. Between the trimmed V and J ends, which lost 10 bases and 4 bases, there was a span of 22 bases. This CDR3 spans 15 amino acids. Per the germline V gene, CDR1 is SNHLY and CDR2 is FYNNEI. CDR3 DNA sequence: TGTGCCACATCCAACGTGGAGGGAGGGCTCTATGGCTACACCTTC. As protein: CATSNVEGGLYGYTF.

J is TRBJ2-7 and V is TRBV5-4; perhaps TRBD2 as D (6 bases). CDR1 and CDR2 (germline): SGHNT, YYREEE (reference sequence). The CDR3 runs 18 residues. Trimming cost V 4 bases and J 6 bases, with 29 bases left between them. Here the CDR3 reads CASSPRTKVSAHPTEQYF. In nucleotides, the CDR3 is TGTGCCAGCAGCCCCCGGACTAAGGTCTCGGCCCACCCCACCGAGCAGTACTTC. The entire variable domain, with the rest obtained from reference TRBV5-4 and TRBJ2-7, is as follows: ETGVTQSPTHLIKTRGQQVTLRCSSQSGHNTVSWYQQALGQGPQFIFQYYREEENGRGNFPPRFSGLQFPNYSSELNVNALELDDSALYLCASSPRTKVSAHPTEQYFGPGTRLTVT.